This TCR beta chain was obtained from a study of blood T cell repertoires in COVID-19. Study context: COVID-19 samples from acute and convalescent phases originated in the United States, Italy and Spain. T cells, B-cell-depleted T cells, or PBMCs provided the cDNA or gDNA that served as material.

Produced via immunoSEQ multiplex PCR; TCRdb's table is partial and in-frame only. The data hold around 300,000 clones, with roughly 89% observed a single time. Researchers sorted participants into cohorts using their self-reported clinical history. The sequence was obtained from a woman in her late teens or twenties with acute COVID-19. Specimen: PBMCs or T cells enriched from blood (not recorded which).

CDR3 sequence: CASSLEDQGEKLFF. CDR3 DNA: TGTGCCAGCAGCTTAGAAGACCAGGGGGAAAAACTGTTTTTT. The chain is built from TRBV7-9 and TRBJ1-4; possibly TRBD1 for D (6 bases). Germline CDR1 reads SEHNR; CDR2 reads FQNEAQ (reference sequence). Trimming pared 1 base from V and 8 bases from J, leaving 11 bases between. The CDR3 is made up of 14 amino acids.